The entry that follows covers one T cell receptor beta chain sequence. Its matching antigen is unknown. The source of the sample is a study of cytomegalovirus exposure and HLA in healthy donors. Donors were nominally healthy when sampled, though unrecorded immune exposures were likely. The study ran its PCR with 60 Vbeta and 13 Jbeta primers. Profiled with immunoSEQ multiplex PCR; TCRdb holds only in-frame clones, not every one. The table lists approximately 220,000 clones, 60% to 80% of them singletons. Whole-study results and caveats: Reported findings show TCR beta sequences accurately forecast HLA-A and HLA-B alleles in most subjects. Versus the roughly 700-donor mean, an Asian-associated ancestry cluster reportedly showed fewer N-insertions in a later analysis. Per a prior analysis, the majority of TCR beta V segments were productive roughly 90% or roughly 30% of the time.

The source of this sequence is a man between 18 and 29 years old in good health and CMV-seronegative. What was sequenced was PBMCs.

As DNA, the CDR3 is TGTGCCTCGACCCCGGGGAAGGAGGGTCAGCCCCAGCATTTT. Amino acid sequence: CASTPGKEGQPQHF. V usage is TRBV28 and J usage is TRBJ1-5; unclear D gene. This CDR3 is built from 14 residues. Trimming removed 11 bases from V and 6 bases from J, with 20 bases in between. Germline values: CDR1 MDHEN, CDR2 SYDVKM.